This T cell receptor (beta chain) stems from a study of cytomegalovirus exposure and HLA in healthy donors. To note about this clone: The antigen remains unidentified.

The V gene end was trimmed by 3 bases and the J gene end by 0 bases; junction bases not matched to a gene: 4. Per the germline V gene, CDR1 is SGHAT and CDR2 is FQNNGV. CDR3 length: 16 amino acids. General study findings and limits: Later analysis associated a missense DCLRE1C variant with TCR beta V- and J-gene trimming.

In the PCR, 60 Vbeta and 13 Jbeta primers were used. Sequenced by immunoSEQ multiplex PCR; TCRdb stores in-frame clones only, minus some. The sample lists 140,000 to 150,000 clones; approximately 80% were seen once. The source material was PBMCs. The chain couples TRBV11-2 to TRBJ2-7; 11 positions agree with TRBD2. The TCR originated in a woman aged 35 to 49 in good health and CMV-seronegative. CDR3 amino acids: CASSLVAGGISYEQYF. In DNA form, the CDR3 reads TGTGCCAGCAGCTTGGTAGCGGGAGGGATCTCCTACGAGCAGTACTTC. The complete variable domain, with remaining parts taken from reference TRBV11-2 and TRBJ2-7, reads EAGVAQSPRYKIIEKRQSVAFWCNPISGHATLYWYQQILGQGPKLLIQFQNNGVVDDSQLPKDRFSAERLKGVDSTLKIQPAKLEDSAVYLCASSLVAGGISYEQYFGPGTRLTVT.